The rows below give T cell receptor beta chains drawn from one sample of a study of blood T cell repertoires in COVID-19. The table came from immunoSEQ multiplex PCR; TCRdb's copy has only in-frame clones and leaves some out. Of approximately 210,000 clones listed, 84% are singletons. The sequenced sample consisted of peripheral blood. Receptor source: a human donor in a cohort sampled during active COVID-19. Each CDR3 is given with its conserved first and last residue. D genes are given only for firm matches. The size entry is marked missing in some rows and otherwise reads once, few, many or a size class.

cdr3_aa: CASSPGSFTGANVLTF; cdr3_nt: TGTGCCAGCAGCCCGGGATCCTTTACTGGGGCCAACGTCCTGACTTTC; v_call: TRBV6-4; clone_size: .; d_call: .; j_call: TRBJ2-6
cdr3_aa: CASSPLQGRNTIYF; cdr3_nt: TGTGCCAGCTCACCACTACAGGGGCGGAACACCATATATTTT; v_call: TRBV18; clone_size: .; d_call: TRBD1; j_call: TRBJ1-3
cdr3_aa: CASSWIQDTDTQYF; cdr3_nt: TGTGCCAGCAGCTGGATTCAGGACACAGATACGCAGTATTTT; v_call: TRBV11-2; clone_size: .; d_call: .; j_call: TRBJ2-3
cdr3_aa: CASSALVARTDTQYF; cdr3_nt: TGTGCCAGCAGCGCCCTCGTGGCCCGCACAGATACGCAGTATTTT; v_call: TRBV9; clone_size: few; d_call: .; j_call: TRBJ2-3
cdr3_aa: CASSVWGVGEQYF; cdr3_nt: TGTGCCAGCAGTGTGTGGGGCGTGGGAGAGCAGTACTTC; v_call: TRBV2; clone_size: .; d_call: .; j_call: TRBJ2-7
cdr3_aa: CASSLALGGQETQYF; cdr3_nt: TGTGCCAGCAGCTTAGCGCTGGGGGGCCAAGAGACCCAGTACTTC; v_call: TRBV7-8; clone_size: .; d_call: .; j_call: TRBJ2-5
cdr3_aa: CASSRDWGARGGYTF; cdr3_nt: TGTGCCAGCAGCCGTGACTGGGGAGCCCGGGGTGGCTACACCTTC; v_call: TRBV3-1/TRBV3-2; clone_size: .; d_call: .; j_call: TRBJ1-2
cdr3_aa: CASSRTQGEGNQPQHF; cdr3_nt: TGTGCCAGCAGCCGTACCCAGGGGGAAGGCAATCAGCCCCAGCATTTT; v_call: TRBV12-1; clone_size: .; d_call: .; j_call: TRBJ1-5
cdr3_aa: CASSLSPGTGDAPLHF; cdr3_nt: TGTGCCAGCAGCTTGAGCCCCGGGACAGGGGATGCACCCCTCCACTTT; v_call: TRBV5-6; clone_size: .; d_call: TRBD1; j_call: TRBJ1-6
cdr3_aa: CASSPSLAGGPDYNEQFF; cdr3_nt: TGTGCCAGCTCACCGTCGCTAGCGGGAGGGCCCGACTACAATGAGCAGTTCTTC; v_call: TRBV18; clone_size: .; d_call: TRBD2; j_call: TRBJ2-1
cdr3_aa: CASSLTGRTGELFF; cdr3_nt: TGTGCCAGCAGCTTGACAGGAAGGACCGGGGAGCTGTTTTTT; v_call: TRBV13; clone_size: .; d_call: .; j_call: TRBJ2-2
cdr3_aa: CASSLPRQVEYEKLFF; cdr3_nt: TGTGCCAGCAGTTTGCCAAGACAGGTTGAGTACGAAAAACTGTTTTTT; v_call: TRBV27; clone_size: .; d_call: .; j_call: TRBJ1-4
cdr3_aa: CATSDLLDSGNGYTF; cdr3_nt: TGTGCCACCAGTGATTTATTGGACAGTGGAAATGGCTACACCTTC; v_call: TRBV24-1; clone_size: .; d_call: .; j_call: TRBJ1-2
cdr3_aa: CASSALAVKETQYF; cdr3_nt: TGTGCCAGCAGCGCCCTAGCGGTTAAAGAGACCCAGTACTTC; v_call: TRBV6-5; clone_size: few; d_call: TRBD2; j_call: TRBJ2-5
cdr3_aa: CASSSLAGGTNEQFF; cdr3_nt: TGTGCCAGCAGCTCCCTAGCGGGAGGGACCAATGAGCAGTTCTTC; v_call: TRBV7-9; clone_size: few; d_call: TRBD2; j_call: TRBJ2-1
cdr3_aa: CASSSQGNYGYTF; cdr3_nt: TGTGCCAGTAGTTCACAGGGGAACTATGGCTACACCTTC; v_call: TRBV19; clone_size: .; d_call: TRBD1; j_call: TRBJ1-2
cdr3_aa: CASSIVESPDTQYF; cdr3_nt: TGTGCCAGTAGTATAGTAGAGAGCCCAGATACGCAGTATTTT; v_call: TRBV19; clone_size: .; d_call: .; j_call: TRBJ2-3
cdr3_aa: CASSASGRAVSTGELFF; cdr3_nt: TGCGCCAGCAGCGCAAGCGGGAGGGCCGTGTCTACCGGGGAGCTGTTTTTT; v_call: TRBV5-1; clone_size: .; d_call: TRBD2; j_call: TRBJ2-2
cdr3_aa: CASGSLRYGYTF; cdr3_nt: TGTGCCAGCGGGAGTCTCCGTTATGGCTACACCTTC; v_call: TRBV6-5; clone_size: .; d_call: .; j_call: TRBJ1-2
cdr3_aa: CASSREADTQYF; cdr3_nt: TGTGCCAGCAGCCGGGAGGCAGATACGCAGTATTTT; v_call: TRBV3-1/TRBV3-2; clone_size: .; d_call: .; j_call: TRBJ2-3
cdr3_aa: CASSKTGLNTEAFF; cdr3_nt: TGTGCCAGTAGTAAGACAGGGCTGAACACTGAAGCTTTCTTT; v_call: TRBV19; clone_size: few; d_call: TRBD1; j_call: TRBJ1-1
cdr3_aa: CASTGLNQPQHF; cdr3_nt: TGTGCCAGCACGGGACTCAATCAGCCCCAGCATTTT; v_call: TRBV2; clone_size: few; d_call: .; j_call: TRBJ1-5
cdr3_aa: CASSSFGGQETQYF; cdr3_nt: TGTGCCAGTAGTAGCTTCGGAGGGCAAGAGACCCAGTACTTC; v_call: TRBV19; clone_size: .; d_call: .; j_call: TRBJ2-5
cdr3_aa: CASSYRRLSGNTIYF; cdr3_nt: TGTGCCAGCAGTTACCGGAGGTTGTCGGGAAACACCATATATTTT; v_call: TRBV6-9; clone_size: .; d_call: .; j_call: TRBJ1-3
cdr3_aa: CAITSWRDDTEAFF; cdr3_nt: TGTGCCATCACCTCGTGGAGGGACGACACTGAAGCTTTCTTT; v_call: TRBV10-3; clone_size: few; d_call: .; j_call: TRBJ1-1
cdr3_aa: CASSLMGVDSPLHF; cdr3_nt: TGTGCCAGCAGCTTAATGGGAGTTGATTCACCCCTCCACTTT; v_call: TRBV7-3; clone_size: .; d_call: .; j_call: TRBJ1-6
cdr3_aa: CASSQDWQVSPLHF; cdr3_nt: TGTGCCAGCAGCCAAGACTGGCAGGTTTCACCCCTCCACTTT; v_call: TRBV3-1/TRBV3-2; clone_size: .; d_call: .; j_call: TRBJ1-6
cdr3_aa: CASREQGSGKLFF; cdr3_nt: TGTGCCAGCAGAGAACAGGGGTCGGGAAAACTGTTTTTT; v_call: TRBV25-1; clone_size: .; d_call: TRBD1; j_call: TRBJ1-4